This TCR beta chain stems from a study of T cell repertoires in cytomegalovirus infection. Germline CDR1 and CDR2: PRHDT and FYEKMQ (reference sequence). This CDR3 comprises 15 residues. Trimming took off 4 bases at V and 0 bases at J, with 12 bases between the two ends. TCRdb reprocessed the reads with MiXCR, giving one entry per CDR3 protein. Among under 850,000 distinct CDR3 sequences listed, roughly a third were seen once. The chain has TRBV13 and TRBJ1-1; maybe TRBD1 (5 bases). Sequencing used PBMCs. The receptor was isolated from a human donor in good health (CMV status not recorded). Some clones in this sample may be carry-over from other donors' samples. The CDR3 sequence is CASSSPPGLNTEAFF. CDR3 DNA: TGTGCCAGCAGCTCCCCCCCAGGGCTGAACACTGAAGCTTTCTTT.